These 30 T cell receptor beta chains were all obtained from the same sample, sequenced in a study of Graves' ophthalmopathy and Graves' hyperthyroidism. The authors amplified TCR beta CDR3 regions, and they did so from RNA transcripts for repertoire sequencing. In the first round, RT-PCR was carried out with HTBI primers, and a multiplex PCR formed the second round. TCRdb reanalysed the multiplex PCR reads using MiXCR and keeps one entry per CDR3 protein. The table lists a few hundred thousand distinct CDR3 sequences, about a sixth of them singletons. Sequencing was performed on peripheral blood. The receptors were sampled from an adult woman with stable Graves' hyperthyroidism.

The sample holds many counts of this clonotype. The J gene is TRBJ2-7, the V gene TRBV27; 9 bases fit TRBD1. V shed 8 bases and J 4 bases; nucleotides not matched to a gene: 6. From germline, CDR1 is MNHEY and CDR2 SMNVEV (reference sequence). This CDR3 is 13 amino acids long. The DNA for the CDR3 is TGTGCCAGCCACGGACAGGGGAGTTACGAGCAGTACTTC. The encoded protein is CASHGQGSYEQYF.

This clonotype was picked up many times. The gene calls are TRBV28 and TRBJ1-2, with D perhaps matching TRBD1 (6 bases). Germline V lookup: CDR1 MDHEN, CDR2 SYDVKM. Trimming shortened V by 3 bases and J by 6 bases, and 14 bases separated the two germline ends. This CDR3 is built from 14 residues. CDR3 sequence: CASSFRPRGHGYTF. The CDR3 region has the DNA TGTGCCAGCAGTTTCAGGCCCAGGGGCCATGGCTACACCTTC.

This clonotype has ten or more counts. The V gene is TRBV4-3, the J gene TRBJ1-1; TRBD1 might be the D (6 bases). Germline V lookup: CDR1 LGHNA, CDR2 YSLEER. Trimming removed 0 bases from V and 5 bases from J, with 10 bases in between. The CDR3 covers 14 residues. The chain's CDR3 is CASSQDRGVTEAFF. CDR3 DNA sequence: TGCGCCAGCAGCCAAGACAGGGGAGTTACTGAAGCTTTCTTT.

This clonotype was counted at least ten times. CDR3 region: CASSLLDMNTEAFF. CDR3 in DNA: TGTGCCAGCAGTTTGTTGGACATGAACACTGAAGCTTTCTTT. This sequence joins TRBV28 and TRBJ1-1; TRBD1 might be the D (5 bases). CDR3 length: 14 residues. The V gene's germline CDR1 is MDHEN and CDR2 SYDVKM. V lost 3 bases and J lost 0, with 8 bases in between.

The table lists this clonotype with many counts. The rearrangement joins TRBV6-5 to TRBJ1-5; the D gene is possibly TRBD1 (5 bases). The CDR3 extends over 17 amino acids. With 0 bases removed from V and 4 bases from J, the gap between germline ends came to 16 bases. The germline V gene encodes CDR1 MNHEY and CDR2 SVGAGI. The CDR3 DNA sequence: TGTGCCAGCAGTTACTCGAATACAGGAATGGGTAATCAGCCCCAGCATTTT. Translating it yields CASSYSNTGMGNQPQHF.

The chain carries TRBV6-4 and TRBJ1-2, with TRBD1 matching 10 bases. Trimming removed 6 bases from V and 3 bases from J; junction bases left unmatched: 7. The CDR3 contains 15 residues. The germline CDR1 and CDR2 sequences are MRHNA and SNTAGT. The CDR3 DNA sequence: TGTGCCAGCAGAGCACATGGGACAGGGGACTATGGCTACACCTTC. Protein product: CASRAHGTGDYGYTF.

This clonotype was counted a few times. The genes are TRBV20-1 and TRBJ2-3; 10 bases are a match to TRBD2. The V segment lost 5 bases and the J segment 3 bases; nucleotides outside the gene matches: 8. Germline loops: CDR1 DFQATT, CDR2 SNEGSKA (reference sequence). This CDR3 is 15 amino acids long. The CDR3 spells CSAPAGGVRTDTQYF. In DNA form, the CDR3 reads TGCAGTGCTCCAGCGGGAGGGGTTAGAACAGATACGCAGTATTTT.

Ten or more counts support this clonotype. This chain links TRBV2 with TRBJ2-4; 11 bases agree with TRBD2. With V trimmed by 6 bases and J by 9 bases, 10 bases remained unmatched. This CDR3 has 15 residues. Per germline, CDR1 SNHLY and CDR2 FYNNEI. The CDR3 DNA is TGTGCCAGCAGCGCCGGGACTAGCGGACTTACCATTCAGTACTTC. This translates into CASSAGTSGLTIQYF.

This clonotype was seen a single time. This rearrangement joins TRBV30 to TRBJ2-5; D may be TRBD1 or TRBD2 (5 bases each). Per germline, CDR1 GTSNPN and CDR2 SVGIG (reference sequence). The CDR3 covers 14 residues. The CDR3 nucleotides read TGTGCTTGGCTCACCGGGGCGCTAGGCGGGACCCAGTACTTC. Its protein product is CAWLTGALGGTQYF.

This clonotype was detected many times. The chain uses TRBV12-3 or TRBV12-4 and TRBJ2-2; D might be TRBD1 (6 bases). The CDR3 runs 14 residues. V lost 7 bases to trimming and J lost 1 base, with 10 bases between them. CDR3 residues: CASTPTGNTGELFF. The CDR3 coding sequence is TGTGCCAGCACCCCGACAGGGAACACCGGGGAGCTGTTTTTT.

This clonotype was found a few times. A much bigger clone sits one base away, suggesting this may be a read error. V is TRBV27 and J is TRBJ1-5; D is possibly TRBD1 (5 bases). The germline V and J ends were trimmed by 5 bases and 3 bases, with 11 bases remaining between them. The CDR3 is 14 residues long. Germline assignment: CDR1 MNHEY and CDR2 SMNVEV (reference sequence). CDR3 in DNA: TGTGCCAGCAGTCCTCGGGGGTTCAATCAGCCCCAGCATTTT. As protein: CASSPRGFNQPQHF.

This clonotype was counted ten times or more. The rearrangement links TRBV27 to TRBJ2-7; D is possibly TRBD2 (7 bases). Germline CDR1 and CDR2: MNHEY and SMNVEV (reference sequence). CDR3 size: 13 residues. Trimming cost V 6 bases and J 2 bases, with 11 bases left between them. DNA for the CDR3: TGTGCCAGCAGGGGGGGGCTAACCTACGAGCAGTACTTC. Its translation is CASRGGLTYEQYF.

This clonotype has ten or more counts. The chain employs TRBV29-1 and TRBJ2-7; D ambiguous. Germline CDR1 reads SQVTM; CDR2 reads ANQGSEA. The V gene lost 5 bases and the J gene lost 3 bases, with 11 bases spanning the gap. The CDR3 sequence is 12 residues long. The CDR3 DNA reads TGCAGCGTTAATTTTTCGCACTACGAGCAGTACTTC. Protein sequence: CSVNFSHYEQYF.

This clonotype has ten or more counts. V is TRBV20-1 and J is TRBJ2-5; 9 bases align to TRBD2. The germline CDR1 and CDR2 sequences are DFQATT and SNEGSKA (reference sequence). The J segment lost 5 bases and the V segment lost 6 bases, leaving 13 bases of the junction unmatched. The CDR3 totals 15 residues. CDR3 region: CSAGSGRRGGETQYF. In nucleotides, the CDR3 is TGCAGTGCAGGTAGCGGGAGAAGAGGGGGGGAGACCCAGTACTTC.

This clonotype was seen ten or more times. The DNA of the CDR3 is TGCAGTGCTAGAGATTTGAATAGGGAACTCATGAACACTGAAGCTTTCTTT. It yields the protein CSARDLNRELMNTEAFF. The chain links TRBV20-1 to TRBJ1-1; no reliable D call. V shed 0 bases and J shed 0 bases, with 17 bases lying between them. Germline CDR1 reads DFQATT; CDR2 reads SNEGSKA (reference sequence). This CDR3 is 17 amino acids long.

This clonotype was recorded at least ten times. The chain uses TRBV12-3 or TRBV12-4 and TRBJ1-2, with D uncertain. The CDR3 is made up of 13 amino acids. The V end lost 8 bases, the J end lost 4 bases, and 14 bases lay between the germline ends. CDR3 amino acids: CASAGAGGYGYTF. In nucleotides, the CDR3 is TGTGCCAGCGCAGGCGCTGGCGGCTATGGCTACACCTTC.

This clonotype was seen more than once but under ten times. J is TRBJ2-2 and V is TRBV15, with D uncertain. Trimming removed 0 bases from V and 6 bases from J, with 14 bases in between. Per the germline V gene, CDR1 is LNHNV and CDR2 is YYDKDF (reference sequence). The CDR3 consists of 16 residues. The CDR3: CATSRDLLNLAGELFF. For the CDR3, the DNA is TGTGCCACCAGCAGAGATCTCCTCAACTTGGCCGGGGAGCTGTTTTTT.

This clonotype was found many times. V is TRBV12-3 or TRBV12-4 and J is TRBJ2-5; D call uncertain. The CDR3 has 12 amino acids. Trimming removed 5 bases from V and 5 bases from J, with 9 bases in between. The CDR3 here is CASSQSRETQYF. In DNA form, the CDR3 reads TGTGCCAGCAGTCAGTCTCGGGAGACCCAGTACTTC.

This clonotype has ten or more counts. The chain employs TRBV6-5 and TRBJ2-7; TRBD1 or TRBD2 may be the D gene (5 bases each). The germline V gene encodes CDR1 MNHEY and CDR2 SVGAGI. Trimming pared 2 bases from V and 0 bases from J, leaving 11 bases between. This CDR3 is built from 15 residues. CDR3 sequence reads: CASSYGDPSSYEQYF. The CDR3 DNA reads TGTGCCAGCAGTTACGGGGACCCGAGCTCCTACGAGCAGTACTTC.

Comment on this clonotype: Given the absence of the conserved phenylalanine or tryptophan at the CDR3 end, a read error is likely. V and J are TRBV6-1 and TRBJ1-1; possible D gene TRBD1, 6 bases. The CDR3 spans 15 residues. V gave up 4 bases and J gave up 0 bases, with 12 bases separating them. Germline V gives CDR1 MNHNS, CDR2 SASEGT. The CDR3 sequence is CASSGYGTLNTEAFY. Written as DNA, the CDR3 is TGTGCCAGCAGTGGGTACGGGACATTGAACACTGAAGCTTTCTAT.

Ten or more counts support this clonotype. CDR3 residues: CASSERQGGTGELFF. In DNA form, the CDR3 reads TGTGCCAGCAGTGAGCGGCAGGGGGGCACCGGGGAGCTGTTTTTT. The chain has TRBV6-1 and TRBJ2-2, with D perhaps TRBD1 (7 bases). Trimming cost V 3 bases and J 4 bases, with 12 bases left between them. The CDR3 is 15 amino acids. In germline, CDR1 is MNHNS, CDR2 SASEGT.

Only a few counts were recorded for this clonotype. The CDR3 coding sequence is TGTGCCAGCAGCTTCTTTGAGACCCAGTACTTC. It is translated as CASSFFETQYF. The chain recombines TRBV7-2 with TRBJ2-5; no firm D call. This CDR3 has 11 amino acids. Trimming took off 3 bases at V and 5 bases at J, with 4 bases between the two ends. The germline CDR1 and CDR2 sequences are SGHTA and FQGNSA.

This clonotype was seen ten or more times. The chain couples TRBV7-3 to TRBJ1-1; D possibly corresponds to TRBD1 (5 bases). From germline, CDR1 is SGHTA and CDR2 FQGTGA. The CDR3 totals 15 residues. V gave up 1 base and J gave up 6 bases, with 15 bases separating them. The CDR3 DNA sequence: TGTGCCAGCAGCTTAAATGCGGGGGGGGTCGCTGAAGCTTTCTTT. It is translated as CASSLNAGGVAEAFF.

There are many counts of this clonotype. This rearrangement joins TRBV28 to TRBJ2-2; 15 nucleotides align to TRBD2. V shed 5 bases, J shed 2 bases, and the junction held 6 bases outside the gene matches. CDR3 length: 18 residues. Germline CDR1 MDHEN, CDR2 SYDVKM. The CDR3 loop is CASSLRTSGRENTGELFF. The CDR3, as DNA: TGTGCCAGCAGTCTCCGGACTAGCGGGAGGGAAAACACCGGGGAGCTGTTTTTT.

This clonotype turned up a few times. The rearrangement uses TRBV4-1 and TRBJ2-2; D not resolved. The CDR3 consists of 13 residues. CDR1 and CDR2 (germline): MGHRA, YSYEKL. The V end was cut by 2 bases, the J end by 7 bases, with 8 bases between. CDR3 protein: CASSQPLGGELFF. CDR3 nucleotides: TGCGCCAGCAGCCAACCACTGGGCGGGGAGCTGTTTTTT.

This clonotype was detected ten times or more. The V gene is TRBV2, the J gene TRBJ1-1; D gene ambiguous. Per the germline V gene, CDR1 is SNHLY and CDR2 is FYNNEI. CDR3 length equals 11 residues. Trimming shortened V by 7 bases and J by 5 bases, and 8 bases separated the two germline ends. The CDR3 here is CASTVETEAFF. The CDR3 DNA sequence: TGTGCCAGCACGGTTGAGACTGAAGCTTTCTTT.

In its sample, this clonotype was seen many times. The rearrangement links TRBV6-5 to TRBJ1-2; no reliable D call. Germline loops: CDR1 MNHEY, CDR2 SVGAGI. With 5 bases removed from V and 8 bases from J, the gap between germline ends came to 18 bases. The CDR3 has 14 residues. The CDR3 sequence is CASSPHTVDPGYTF. For the CDR3, the DNA is TGTGCCAGCAGTCCCCATACGGTTGATCCGGGCTACACCTTC.

The chain combines TRBV11-3 with TRBJ1-1; TRBD1 agrees at 7 bases. V lost 5 bases, J lost 0 bases, and 18 bases stayed unmatched. Germline V gene sequence: CDR1 SGHNT, CDR2 YENEEA. This CDR3 spans 19 amino acids. Here the CDR3 DNA reads TGTGCCAGCAGCCAAAGGTTTCCGGGACAGAGTGACATGAACACTGAAGCTTTCTTT. Its translation is CASSQRFPGQSDMNTEAFF.

This clonotype has at least ten counts. The chain combines TRBV11-2 with TRBJ2-7; D possibly corresponds to TRBD1 (6 bases). CDR1 is SGHAT and CDR2 is FQNNGV in the germline V gene. Trimming stripped 4 bases from V and 2 bases from J, with 9 bases between. This CDR3 is 13 amino acids long. The CDR3 protein is CASSSDRTYEQYF. The CDR3 DNA is TGTGCCAGCAGCTCGGACAGAACCTACGAGCAGTACTTC.

In the case of this clonotype: This clone may be a read error of a much larger clone one base away. Here the CDR3 DNA reads TGTGCCAGCAGCTTTGGGCACTACGAGCAGTACTTC. Protein: CASSFGHYEQYF. The chain uses TRBV11-2 and TRBJ2-7, with D unresolved. CDR1 and CDR2 (germline): SGHAT, FQNNGV. The CDR3 contains 12 residues. V was trimmed by 3 bases and J by 3 bases, leaving 6 bases between them.